One T cell receptor (beta chain) is described in this entry. The Seattle patients joined while their infection was active and were tracked longitudinally afterward. The data originate from a study of blood T cell repertoires in COVID-19. Study as a whole: PBMCs, B-cell-depleted T cells, or T cells provided the cDNA or gDNA that made up the material.

As handled by the study authors: Amplification from reference gene primers served as the basis for estimated nucleated cell counts. The assay was immunoSEQ multiplex PCR, and TCRdb's table has in-frame clones only and misses some. Clone size and the V and J calls come from that table; the DNA yielded D and trimming. The sample has 250,000 to 300,000 clones, about 88% seen once; the top ten hold about 11%. This CDR3 contains 14 residues. The rearrangement joins TRBV1 to TRBJ1-5. TRBV1 is labeled a pseudogene. Sequenced input: peripheral blood. The TCR originated in a woman aged 30 to 39 with COVID-19, enrolled during active disease. CDR3: CTSSKYRGDQPQHF. CDR3 sequence (DNA): TGCACCAGCAGCAAGTATCGGGGGGATCAGCCCCAGCATTTT.